Presented here are 17 T cell receptor beta chains from one specimen sequenced in a study of control samples from healthy donors and cancer patients (TCRdb year 2020). The library was built by means of the immunoSEQ multiplex PCR assay. TCRdb's version of the immuneACCESS table is confined to in-frame rearrangements and falls short of the full clone set. An unresolved V gene accounts for under half of the shortfall where checked; the remainder is of unknown origin. The sample has about 55,000 clones on record, roughly 86% of them singletons. The top ten clonotypes cover approximately 3.4% of the sample. Sequencing was carried out using blood. These receptors all come from a man aged 45-60 years in good health.

This clone was seen only a few times. V is TRBV11-1 and J is TRBJ1-1; 8 bases line up with TRBD1. The J segment lost 5 bases and the V segment lost 2 bases, leaving 7 bases of the junction unmatched. The CDR3 runs 15 residues. Germline V CDR1 and CDR2: SGHAT, FQDESV (reference sequence). The CDR3 region has the DNA TGTGCCAGCAGCTTATCAACGGGGACAGGAACTGAAGCTTTCTTT. This gives the protein CASSLSTGTGTEAFF.

This chain links TRBV24-1 with TRBJ2-7; D may match TRBD1 or TRBD2 (5 bases each). The CDR3 runs 13 residues. CDR1 KGHDR and CDR2 SFDVKD come from the germline V gene. Trimming cost V 8 bases and J 6 bases, with 16 bases left between them. This CDR3 reads CATIQVGDPEQYF. The CDR3 DNA follows: TGTGCCACCATCCAAGTGGGGGATCCCGAGCAGTACTTC.

A few counts support this clone. This chain connects TRBV11-3 to TRBJ2-5; TRBD1 or TRBD2 may be the D gene (5 bases each). Between the trimmed V and J ends, which lost 7 bases and 3 bases, there was a span of 18 bases. CDR3 length: 15 residues. Germline V gene sequence: CDR1 SGHNT, CDR2 YENEEA. The CDR3 coding sequence is TGTGCCAGCACCTGGGGGTCCGGGAAAGAAGAGACCCAGTACTTC. It is translated as CASTWGSGKEETQYF.

V usage is TRBV30 and J usage is TRBJ1-1; 8 nucleotides match TRBD1. Germline V gene data show CDR1 as GTSNPN and CDR2 as SVGIG (reference sequence). The CDR3 runs to 13 residues. The J segment lost 4 bases and the V segment lost 3 bases, leaving 4 bases of the junction unmatched. The DNA for the CDR3 is TGTGCCTGGAGACGACAGGGGACCACTGAAGCTTTCTTT. Residues: CAWRRQGTTEAFF.

The chain couples TRBV6-2 or TRBV6-3 to TRBJ2-7; TRBD1 might be the D (6 bases). Germline assignment: CDR1 MNHEY and CDR2 SVGEGT. The V end was cut by 8 bases, the J end by 4 bases, with 15 bases between. The CDR3 consists of 13 residues. The CDR3 here is CASRPRGPYEQYF. DNA for the CDR3: TGTGCCAGCCGCCCCAGGGGTCCTTACGAGCAGTACTTC.

This chain joins TRBV30 and TRBJ1-5; perhaps TRBD1 as D (5 bases). V was clipped by 0 bases and J by 5 bases, with 8 bases between them. This CDR3 is built from 13 residues. Per the germline V gene, CDR1 is GTSNPN and CDR2 is SVGIG (reference sequence). The CDR3 here is CAWSVGVHQPQHF. The DNA for the CDR3 is TGTGCCTGGAGTGTAGGGGTTCATCAGCCCCAGCATTTT.

Concerning this clone itself: The same CDR3 can be traced to other DNA sequences in this sample. The chain recombines TRBV28 with TRBJ1-1; D is undetermined. CDR3 length equals 11 residues. The germline V gene has CDR1 MDHEN and CDR2 SYDVKM. Trimming shortened V by 6 bases and J by 0 bases, and 2 bases separated the two germline ends. The CDR3 loop reads CASRMNTEAFF. As DNA, the CDR3 is TGTGCCAGCAGAATGAACACTGAAGCTTTCTTT.

The chain couples TRBV7-8 to TRBJ1-5, with D perhaps TRBD1 (5 bases). The CDR3 extends over 15 amino acids. Germline CDR1 reads SGHVS; CDR2 reads FQNEAQ. With 2 bases removed from V and 2 bases from J, the gap between germline ends came to 10 bases. CDR3 sequence (DNA): TGTGCCAGCAGCTTACAGGGTTGGGGCAATCAGCCCCAGCATTTT. Residues: CASSLQGWGNQPQHF.

The chain uses TRBV7-3 and TRBJ2-7, with D maybe TRBD1 (5 bases). V lost 2 bases and J 2 bases, leaving 13 bases between the germline ends. The CDR3 contains 15 residues. Germline V lookup: CDR1 SGHTA, CDR2 FQGTGA. The chain's CDR3 is CASSLFPGKAYEQYF. The CDR3 nucleotides read TGTGCCAGCAGCTTATTTCCAGGGAAGGCCTACGAGCAGTACTTC. Full variable domain (remainder filled in from reference TRBV7-3 and TRBJ2-7): GAGVSQTPSNKVTEKGKYVELRCDPISGHTALYWYRQSLGQGPEFLIYFQGTGAADDSGLPNDRFFAVRPEGSVSTLKIQRTERGDSAVYLCASSLFPGKAYEQYFGPGTRLTVT.

This sequence joins TRBV20-1 and TRBJ2-2; D may be TRBD2 (6 bases). The germline gives CDR1 DFQATT, CDR2 SNEGSKA (reference sequence). The CDR3 has 13 residues. With 3 bases removed from V and 5 bases from J, the gap between germline ends came to 10 bases. The CDR3 spells CSASAGTTGELFF. CDR3 nucleotide sequence: TGCAGTGCTAGTGCGGGGACGACCGGGGAGCTGTTTTTT.

This clone has a single count. The chain has TRBV27 and TRBJ2-5, with D perhaps TRBD1 or TRBD2 (5 bases each). Germline V CDR1 and CDR2: MNHEY, SMNVEV (reference sequence). The CDR3 is 14 amino acids. Trimming took off 5 bases at V and 2 bases at J, with 12 bases between the two ends. The CDR3 nucleotides are TGTGCCAGCAGTATACTAGGGGCACAAGAGACCCAGTACTTC. Translating it yields CASSILGAQETQYF.

This rearrangement joins TRBV18 to TRBJ1-2, with 7 bases fitting TRBD1. CDR1 and CDR2 (germline): KGHSH, LQKENI. With 4 bases clipped from V and 0 bases from J, the junction kept 5 bases outside the gene matches. The CDR3 totals 15 residues. CDR3 DNA sequence: TGTGCCAGCTCACTCGGGACAGCAGCTAACTATGGCTACACCTTC. Protein sequence: CASSLGTAANYGYTF. Drawing the rest from reference TRBV18 and TRBJ1-2, the complete variable domain is NAGVMQNPRHLVRRRGQEARLRCSPMKGHSHVYWYRQLPEEGLKFMVYLQKENIIDESGMPKERFSAEFPKEGPSILRIQQVVRGDSAAYFCASSLGTAANYGYTFGSGTRLTVV.

The chain combines TRBV7-8 with TRBJ2-5; D is perhaps TRBD1 or TRBD2 (6 bases each). Trimming stripped 8 bases from V and 2 bases from J, with 15 bases between. The CDR3 covers 14 residues. CDR1 and CDR2 (germline): SGHVS, FQNEAQ. In DNA, the CDR3 is TGTGCCAGCTACCCCCGGGGGACACAAGAGACCCAGTACTTC. Amino acid sequence: CASYPRGTQETQYF.

The chain is built from TRBV6-5 and TRBJ1-1; TRBD1 is a possible D gene (5 bases). The CDR3 contains 11 residues. Trimming pared 4 bases from V and 11 bases from J, leaving 11 bases between. Germline assignment: CDR1 MNHEY and CDR2 SVGAGI. The CDR3 DNA sequence: TGTGCCAGCAGTTTGGGGCGTCGGGCTTTCTTT. This gives the protein CASSLGRRAFF.

The rearrangement links TRBV5-1 to TRBJ1-2; D may be TRBD1 (5 bases). V was pared by 0 bases and J by 2 bases, with 11 bases between. The CDR3 is made up of 15 amino acids. Germline assignment: CDR1 SGHRS and CDR2 YFSETQ. CDR3 region: CASSLVPDSNYGYTF. CDR3 sequence (DNA): TGCGCCAGCAGCTTGGTCCCCGACAGCAACTATGGCTACACCTTC.

The V gene is TRBV6-6, the J gene TRBJ2-7, with TRBD2 identical over 9 bases. Germline CDR1 and CDR2: MNHNY and SVGAGI (reference sequence). CDR3 length equals 15 residues. J gave up 7 bases and V 2 bases, and 9 bases lay outside the gene matches. The CDR3, as DNA: TGTGCCAGCAGTTACAATGTAGCGGGAGTGTATGAGCAGTACTTC. It translates to CASSYNVAGVYEQYF.

The chain employs TRBV11-1 and TRBJ2-3; 9 bases line up with TRBD2. The trim removed 5 bases at V and 6 bases at J, leaving 6 bases unmatched. The CDR3 has 14 residues. Germline CDR1 is SGHAT and CDR2 is FQDESV (reference sequence). The CDR3 sequence is CASSDLAGYDTQYF. The CDR3 DNA reads TGTGCCAGCAGCGATCTAGCGGGATATGATACGCAGTATTTT.